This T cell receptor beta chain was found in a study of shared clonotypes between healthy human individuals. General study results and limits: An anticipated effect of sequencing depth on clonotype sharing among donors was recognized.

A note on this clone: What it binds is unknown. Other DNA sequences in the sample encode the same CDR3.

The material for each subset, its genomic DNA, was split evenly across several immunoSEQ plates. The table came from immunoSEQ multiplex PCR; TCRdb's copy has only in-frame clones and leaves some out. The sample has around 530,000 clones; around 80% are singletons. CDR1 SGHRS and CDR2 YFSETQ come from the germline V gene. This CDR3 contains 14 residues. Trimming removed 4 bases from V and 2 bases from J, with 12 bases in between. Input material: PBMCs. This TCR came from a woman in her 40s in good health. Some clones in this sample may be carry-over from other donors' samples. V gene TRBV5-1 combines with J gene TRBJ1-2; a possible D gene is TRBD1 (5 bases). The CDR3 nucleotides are TGCGCCAGCAGCCCCCAGGGTGGGAACTATGGCTACACCTTC. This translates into CASSPQGGNYGYTF.